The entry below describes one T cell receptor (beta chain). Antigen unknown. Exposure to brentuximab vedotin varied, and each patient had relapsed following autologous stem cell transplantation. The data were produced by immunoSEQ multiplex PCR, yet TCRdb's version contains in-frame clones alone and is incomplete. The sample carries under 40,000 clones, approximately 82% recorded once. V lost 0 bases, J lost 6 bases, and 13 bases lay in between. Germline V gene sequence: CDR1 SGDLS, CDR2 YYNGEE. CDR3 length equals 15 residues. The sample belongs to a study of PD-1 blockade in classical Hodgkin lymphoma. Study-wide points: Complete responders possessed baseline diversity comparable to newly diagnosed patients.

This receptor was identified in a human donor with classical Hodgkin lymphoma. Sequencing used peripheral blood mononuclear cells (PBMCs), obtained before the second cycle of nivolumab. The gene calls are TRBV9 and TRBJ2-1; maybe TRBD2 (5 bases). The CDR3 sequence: CASSVEGLRGNEQFF. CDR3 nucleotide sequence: TGTGCCAGCAGCGTAGAAGGCCTACGGGGCAATGAGCAGTTCTTC.